This is a list of T cell receptor beta chains from one sample in a study of OX40 agonist ivuxolimab in advanced cancers. The method was immunoSEQ multiplex PCR; TCRdb's version includes in-frame clones alone and lacks a portion of them. The sample consists of about 46,000 clones, just over 85% of them appearing once. Sequencing used CD4+ or CD8+ T cells sorted from blood, obtained in a trial of the OX40 agonist ivuxolimab. The source of these receptors is an adult with an advanced solid tumor such as melanoma, head and neck, liver or kidney cancer. The CDR3 runs from the conserved cysteine through the conserved F or W. The order of the fields is D gene, V gene, J gene, CDR3 DNA, CDR3 protein. A D gene is named only where the DNA matches it firmly.

d_call: TRBD1
v_call: TRBV7-7
j_call: TRBJ2-2
cdr3_nt: TGTGCTAGCAGCTTAGCAGGGGGCGGGGAGCTGTTTTTT
cdr3_aa: CASSLAGGGELFF

d_call: NA
v_call: TRBV7-9
j_call: TRBJ2-4
cdr3_nt: TGTGCCAGCAGCGCTGGGGAAGGGGGTCGCCTGTACTTC
cdr3_aa: CASSAGEGGRLYF

d_call: NA
v_call: TRBV6-1
j_call: TRBJ1-2
cdr3_nt: TGTGCCAGCAGTCCAATGGGGACACAGGCCTATGGCTACACCTTC
cdr3_aa: CASSPMGTQAYGYTF

d_call: NA
v_call: TRBV20-1
j_call: TRBJ2-7
cdr3_nt: TGCAGTGCTGGACTCTGGGTCGAGCAGTACTTC
cdr3_aa: CSAGLWVEQYF

d_call: TRBD1
v_call: TRBV10-2
j_call: TRBJ2-7
cdr3_nt: TGCGCCAGCAGTTCAGGGGGCTACGAGCAGTACTTC
cdr3_aa: CASSSGGYEQYF

d_call: NA
v_call: TRBV4-1
j_call: TRBJ2-5
cdr3_nt: TGCGCCAGCAGCCAAGACCCTGGGGAGACCCAGTACTTC
cdr3_aa: CASSQDPGETQYF

d_call: NA
v_call: TRBV4-3
j_call: TRBJ2-1
cdr3_nt: TGCGCCAGCAGCCAAGTAGTTACGAATGAGCAGTTCTTC
cdr3_aa: CASSQVVTNEQFF

d_call: NA
v_call: TRBV14
j_call: TRBJ2-4
cdr3_nt: TGTGCCAGCAGCCAAGATAGAAACATTCAGTACTTC
cdr3_aa: CASSQDRNIQYF

d_call: NA
v_call: TRBV5-6
j_call: TRBJ2-6
cdr3_nt: TGTGCCAGCAGCCGGACTGGGGCCAACGTCCTGACTTTC
cdr3_aa: CASSRTGANVLTF

d_call: NA
v_call: TRBV12-5
j_call: TRBJ1-2
cdr3_nt: TGTGCTAGTGGTTTGTCCAGGCTTGGCTATGGCTACACCTTC
cdr3_aa: CASGLSRLGYGYTF

d_call: TRBD1
v_call: TRBV10-2
j_call: TRBJ2-5
cdr3_nt: TGCGCCAGCAGTGAACCCGGGACAGGCCAAGAGACCCAGTACTTC
cdr3_aa: CASSEPGTGQETQYF

d_call: NA
v_call: TRBV2
j_call: TRBJ2-5
cdr3_nt: TGTGCCAGCAGTGCAGGAGTGCAGGGAGAGACCCAGTACTTC
cdr3_aa: CASSAGVQGETQYF

d_call: TRBD2
v_call: TRBV11-2
j_call: TRBJ2-7
cdr3_nt: TGTGCCAGCAGCTTAAACGGGAGGGGGTCCTACGAGCAGTACTTC
cdr3_aa: CASSLNGRGSYEQYF

d_call: NA
v_call: TRBV4-2
j_call: TRBJ1-4
cdr3_nt: TGTGCCAGCAGCCAAGATGGGGCAGGCACTAATGAAAAACTGTTTTTT
cdr3_aa: CASSQDGAGTNEKLFF

d_call: NA
v_call: TRBV11-2
j_call: TRBJ2-7
cdr3_nt: TGTGCCAGCAGCTCCCCGCGAGAGGGAGCCTACGAGCAGTACTTC
cdr3_aa: CASSSPREGAYEQYF

d_call: NA
v_call: TRBV27
j_call: TRBJ2-1
cdr3_nt: TGTGCCAGCATTCCCGACAGTCTCAACTACAATGAGCAGTTCTTC
cdr3_aa: CASIPDSLNYNEQFF

d_call: NA
v_call: TRBV7-2
j_call: TRBJ2-3
cdr3_nt: TGTGCCAGCAGCTTACAGGCAGGGATGACAGATACGCAGTATTTT
cdr3_aa: CASSLQAGMTDTQYF

d_call: NA
v_call: TRBV6-6
j_call: TRBJ1-1
cdr3_nt: TGTGCCAGCAGTTCAGAGGGGGGATATGCTTTCTTT
cdr3_aa: CASSSEGGYAFF

d_call: TRBD1
v_call: TRBV7-2
j_call: TRBJ1-1
cdr3_nt: TGTGCCAGCAGCTTAAGGGACAGGGGTGCCGAAGCTTTCTTT
cdr3_aa: CASSLRDRGAEAFF

d_call: TRBD1
v_call: TRBV7-3
j_call: TRBJ2-7
cdr3_nt: TGTGCCAGCAGCTTAACCCCCCGGCAGGGGGCGCGCGAGCAGTACTTC
cdr3_aa: CASSLTPRQGAREQYF

d_call: TRBD1
v_call: TRBV23-1
j_call: TRBJ2-7
cdr3_nt: TGCGCCAGCAGTCATTCAGGGGGCAACTTC
cdr3_aa: CASSHSGGNF

d_call: NA
v_call: TRBV28
j_call: TRBJ1-2
cdr3_nt: TGTGCCAGCAGTTTAGGTCCTGCTCTCTATGGCTACACCTTC
cdr3_aa: CASSLGPALYGYTF

d_call: NA
v_call: TRBV4-1
j_call: TRBJ2-3
cdr3_nt: TGCGCCAGCGGGGATATCCTCACAGATACGCAGTATTTT
cdr3_aa: CASGDILTDTQYF

d_call: NA
v_call: TRBV29-1
j_call: TRBJ2-2
cdr3_nt: TGCAGCGTACCAGGGTCGGAAACCGGGGAGCTGTTTTTT
cdr3_aa: CSVPGSETGELFF

d_call: TRBD1
v_call: TRBV4-1
j_call: TRBJ2-7
cdr3_nt: TGCGCCAGCAGCCCGCTGGGACAGGGGGCGGACGAGCAGTACTTC
cdr3_aa: CASSPLGQGADEQYF

d_call: NA
v_call: TRBV30
j_call: TRBJ1-1
cdr3_nt: TGTGCCTGGACGAATCTGAACACTGAAGCTTTCTTT
cdr3_aa: CAWTNLNTEAFF

d_call: TRBD1
v_call: TRBV10-1
j_call: TRBJ2-3
cdr3_nt: TGCGCCAGCAACCGGGACAGAAGAGATACGCAGTATTTT
cdr3_aa: CASNRDRRDTQYF

d_call: TRBD1
v_call: TRBV14
j_call: TRBJ2-3
cdr3_nt: TGTGCCAGCAGCCAATACGACCACAGGACAGGGGGACGCCCTAGCACAGATACGCAGTATTTT
cdr3_aa: CASSQYDHRTGGRPSTDTQYF

d_call: TRBD1
v_call: TRBV6-5
j_call: TRBJ1-1
cdr3_nt: TGTGCCAGCAGTTACTCGGGACAGACTACTGAAGCTTTCTTT
cdr3_aa: CASSYSGQTTEAFF

d_call: NA
v_call: TRBV27
j_call: TRBJ2-2
cdr3_nt: TGTGCCAGCAGTCCCCAGGTCCGACAACTAACCACCGGGGAGCTGTTTTTT
cdr3_aa: CASSPQVRQLTTGELFF